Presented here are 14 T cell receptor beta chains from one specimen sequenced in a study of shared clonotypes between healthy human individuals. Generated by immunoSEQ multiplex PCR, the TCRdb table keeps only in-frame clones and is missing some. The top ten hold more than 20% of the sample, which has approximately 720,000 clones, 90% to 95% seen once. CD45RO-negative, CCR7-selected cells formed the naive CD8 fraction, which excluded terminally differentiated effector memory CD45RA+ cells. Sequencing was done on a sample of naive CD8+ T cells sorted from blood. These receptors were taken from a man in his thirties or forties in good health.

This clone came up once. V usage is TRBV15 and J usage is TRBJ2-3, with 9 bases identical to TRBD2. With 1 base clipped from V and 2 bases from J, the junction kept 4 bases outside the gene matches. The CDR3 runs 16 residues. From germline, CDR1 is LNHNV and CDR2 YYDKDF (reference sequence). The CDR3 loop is CATSRAWTSDTDTQYF. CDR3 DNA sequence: TGTGCCACCAGCAGAGCTTGGACTAGCGACACAGATACGCAGTATTTT.

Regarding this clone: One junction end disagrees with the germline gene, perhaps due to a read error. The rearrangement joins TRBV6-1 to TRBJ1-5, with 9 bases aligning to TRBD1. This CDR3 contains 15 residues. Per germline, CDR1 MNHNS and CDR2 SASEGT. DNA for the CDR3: TGTGCCAGCAGTGCTACGGGACAGGGTTATCAGCCCCAGCGTTTT. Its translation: CASSATGQGYQPQRF.

The CDR3 is CASSHLAGVTNEQFF. The CDR3 DNA reads as TGTGCCAGCAGTCACCTAGCGGGAGTCACCAATGAGCAGTTCTTC. The V call is TRBV6-1, the J call TRBJ2-1; TRBD2 matches 10 bases. V was pared by 5 bases and J by 6 bases, with 7 bases of the junction left unmatched. Per the germline V gene, CDR1 is MNHNS and CDR2 is SASEGT. CDR3 length equals 15 residues.

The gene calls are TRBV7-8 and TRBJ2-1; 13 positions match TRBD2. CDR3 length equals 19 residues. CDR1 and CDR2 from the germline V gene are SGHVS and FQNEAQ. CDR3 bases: TGTCCACCTCAGGGGGCCGGACTAGCGGGAGAGGGCCTTAGCAATGAGCAGTTCTTC. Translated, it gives CPPQGAGLAGEGLSNEQFF.

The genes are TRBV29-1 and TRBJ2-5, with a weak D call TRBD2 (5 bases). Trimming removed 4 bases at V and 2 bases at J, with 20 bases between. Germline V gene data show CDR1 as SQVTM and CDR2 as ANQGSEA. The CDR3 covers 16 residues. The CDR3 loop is CSVVWGSTNEQETQYF. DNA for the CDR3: TGCAGCGTTGTATGGGGTTCGACTAACGAGCAAGAGACCCAGTACTTC.

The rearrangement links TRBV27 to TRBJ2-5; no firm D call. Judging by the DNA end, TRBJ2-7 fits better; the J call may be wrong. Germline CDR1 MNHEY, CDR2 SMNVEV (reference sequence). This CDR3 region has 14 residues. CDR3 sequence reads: CASSLGRISYEQYF. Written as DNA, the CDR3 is TGTGCCAGCAGTTTAGGCAGGATCTCCTACGAGCAGTACTTC.

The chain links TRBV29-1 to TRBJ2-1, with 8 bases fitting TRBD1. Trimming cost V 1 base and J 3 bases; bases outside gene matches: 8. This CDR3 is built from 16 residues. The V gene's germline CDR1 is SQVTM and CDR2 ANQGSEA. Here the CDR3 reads CSVEGTPGGRYNEQFF. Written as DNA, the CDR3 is TGCAGCGTTGAAGGGACTCCAGGGGGCCGCTACAATGAGCAGTTCTTC.

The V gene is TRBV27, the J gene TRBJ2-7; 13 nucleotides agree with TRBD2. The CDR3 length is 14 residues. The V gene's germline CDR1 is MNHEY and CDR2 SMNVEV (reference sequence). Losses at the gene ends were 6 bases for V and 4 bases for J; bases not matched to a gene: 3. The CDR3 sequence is CASSRTSGGYEQYF. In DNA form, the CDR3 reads TGTGCCAGCAGCCGGACTAGCGGGGGATACGAGCAGTACTTC.

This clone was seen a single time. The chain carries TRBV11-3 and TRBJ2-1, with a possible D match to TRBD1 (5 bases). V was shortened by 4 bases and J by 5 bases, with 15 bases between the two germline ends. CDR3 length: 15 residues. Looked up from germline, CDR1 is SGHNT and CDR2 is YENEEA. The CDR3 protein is CASSSIRGYDNEQFF. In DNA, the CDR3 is TGTGCCAGCAGCTCAATTAGGGGATACGACAATGAGCAGTTCTTC.

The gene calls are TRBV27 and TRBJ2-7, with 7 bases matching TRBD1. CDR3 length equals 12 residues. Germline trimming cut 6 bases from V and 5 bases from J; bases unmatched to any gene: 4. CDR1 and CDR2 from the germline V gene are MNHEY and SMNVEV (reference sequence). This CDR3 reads CASRKQGHEQYF. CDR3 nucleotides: TGTGCCAGCAGGAAACAGGGGCACGAGCAGTACTTC.

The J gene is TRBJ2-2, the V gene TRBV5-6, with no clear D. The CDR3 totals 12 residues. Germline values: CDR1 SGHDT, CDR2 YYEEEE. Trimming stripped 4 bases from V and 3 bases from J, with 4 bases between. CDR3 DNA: TGTGCCAGCAGCCCTTACACCGGGGAGCTGTTTTTT. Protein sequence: CASSPYTGELFF.

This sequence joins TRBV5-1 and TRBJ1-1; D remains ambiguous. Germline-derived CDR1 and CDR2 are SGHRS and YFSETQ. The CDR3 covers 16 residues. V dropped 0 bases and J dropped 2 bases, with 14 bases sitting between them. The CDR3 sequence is CASSLDGIYPNTEAFF. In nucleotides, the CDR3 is TGCGCCAGCAGCTTGGATGGCATCTACCCTAACACTGAAGCTTTCTTT.

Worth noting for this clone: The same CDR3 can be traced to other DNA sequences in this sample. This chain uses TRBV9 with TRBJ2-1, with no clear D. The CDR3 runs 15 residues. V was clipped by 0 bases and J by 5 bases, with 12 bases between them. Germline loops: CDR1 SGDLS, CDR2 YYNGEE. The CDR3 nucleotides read TGTGCCAGCAGCGTAGCGGGCCTAGGTCACAATGAGCAGTTCTTC. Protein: CASSVAGLGHNEQFF. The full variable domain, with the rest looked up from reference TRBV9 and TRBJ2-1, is DSGVTQTPKHLITATGQRVTLRCSPRSGDLSVYWYQQSLDQGLQFLIQYYNGEERAKGNILERFSAQQFPDLHSELNLSSLELGDSALYFCASSVAGLGHNEQFFGPGTRLTVL.

The CDR3 coding sequence is TGTGCCAGCAGCTTAGGTAGCGACCTCAATGAGCAGTTCTTC. Translation: CASSLGSDLNEQFF. The chain uses TRBV7-9 and TRBJ2-1, with D perhaps TRBD2 (5 bases). Per germline, CDR1 SEHNR and CDR2 FQNEAQ (reference sequence). Trimming took off 1 base at V and 6 bases at J, with 10 bases between the two ends. The CDR3 covers 14 residues.